This T cell receptor (beta chain) was recorded in a study of T cells in women clearing cervical HPV infection. In regard to this clone: The CDR3 end falls 3 residues outside the read, so it is completed with the germline J gene.

Sequencing used immunoSEQ multiplex PCR; TCRdb keeps in-frame clones, though not all of them. Found here are some 40,000 clones; the top ten clones hold more than 1%. Germline V gene lookup returns CDR1 SGHRS and CDR2 YFSETQ. V trimming: 2 bases; J trimming: 4 bases; junction bases outside the gene matches: 7. The CDR3 length is 15 residues. V is TRBV5-1 and J is TRBJ1-2; 8 bases are a match to TRBD1. The sequencing sample was made of blood buffy coat. This clonotype was sampled from a woman between 18 and 75 years old with a cervical HPV16 infection that either progressed to CIN3+ or cleared (not recorded which). The CDR3 here is CASSFGQGDGYGYTF. The sequenced part of the CDR3 DNA is TGCGCCAGCAGCTTTGGACAGGGAGATGGCTATGGC.